Listed below are T cell receptor beta chains from one sample, sequenced in a study of CD8+CD57+ T cells in acquired aplastic anemia. TCRdb passed the reads through MiXCR, listing each CDR3 protein once. The sample contains under 200,000 distinct CDR3 sequences, about half of which appear only once. Sequenced input: sorted CD4+, CD8+, or CD8+CD57+ T cells (not recorded which) from PBMCs. The origin of the receptors is a human donor with aplastic anemia. CDR3s include the opening cysteine and the closing phenylalanine or tryptophan. A D gene is named only where the DNA matches it firmly. The size entry is marked missing in some rows and otherwise reads once, few, many or a size class.

d_call	v_call	j_call	clone_size	cdr3_nt	cdr3_aa
.	TRBV5-1	TRBJ2-7	.	TGCGCCAGCAGCTTAGAAGGGATCTCCTACGAGCAGTACTTC	CASSLEGISYEQYF
TRBD1	TRBV5-1	TRBJ2-7	many	TGCGCCAGCAGCTTGGCCGGGACAGGGGGCTACGAGCAGTACTTC	CASSLAGTGGYEQYF
.	TRBV24-1	TRBJ1-5	.	TGTGCCACCAGTGTGGGAGGGGCGCTGGATCAGCCCCAGCATTTT	CATSVGGALDQPQHF
.	TRBV5-1	TRBJ2-7	many	TGCGCCAGCAGCTTCCCGGGCCGGAGCTCCTACGAGCAGTACTTC	CASSFPGRSSYEQYF
.	TRBV20-1	TRBJ2-7	many	TGCAGTGCTAGAGCCAGGGGAGGGAGAGGATCCGAGCAGTACTTC	CSARARGGRGSEQYF
TRBD2	TRBV19	TRBJ2-7	many	TGTGCCAGTAGTCATAGCGGGAGACGTACCTACGAGCAGTACTTC	CASSHSGRRTYEQYF
TRBD1	TRBV25-1	TRBJ1-1	.	TGTGCCAGCAGTGATATTTTTGGGGGACAGACTGAAGCTTTCTTT	CASSDIFGGQTEAFF
.	TRBV19	TRBJ2-1	many	TGTGCCAGTGGCCGACCGGGGAGCTCCTACAATGAGCAGTTCTTC	CASGRPGSSYNEQFF
TRBD1	TRBV15	TRBJ1-2	few	TGTGCCACCAGCAGTCCGGGACAGGGCAGTAGCTATGGCTACACCTTC	CATSSPGQGSSYGYTF
TRBD2	TRBV12-3/TRBV12-4	TRBJ2-1	many	TGTGCCAGCAATCCTGCGGGGGGGACGTACAATGAGCAGTTCTTC	CASNPAGGTYNEQFF
TRBD1	TRBV10-1	TRBJ1-6	.	TGCGCCAGCAGTGAGGGGACAGGGAATAATTCACCCCTCCACTTT	CASSEGTGNNSPLHF
.	TRBV23-1	TRBJ2-3	.	TGCGCCAGCAGTCCGTGGCAGAGTGCAGATACGCAGTATTTT	CASSPWQSADTQYF
.	TRBV7-2	TRBJ1-2	.	TGTGCCAGTGTTGGACAGCATGGCTACACCTTC	CASVGQHGYTF
.	TRBV18	TRBJ2-1	many	TGTGCCAGCTCACTCGGCAGCAATGAGCAGTTCTTC	CASSLGSNEQFF
TRBD2	TRBV20-1	TRBJ2-1	.	TGCAGTGCTAGTCCGGGACTAGCGGGGCCTGGGGATGAGCAGTTCTTC	CSASPGLAGPGDEQFF
.	TRBV10-1	TRBJ1-3	few	TGCGCGTCAGGGTATGGAAACACCATATATTTT	CASGYGNTIYF
.	TRBV10-3	TRBJ1-2	.	TGTGCCATCAGTGCCCAGGAAGGCTATGGCTACACCTTC	CAISAQEGYGYTF
.	TRBV6-5	TRBJ1-6	many	TGTGCCAGCAGGACCTCGAGGGCGTCCTATAATTCACCCCTCCACTTT	CASRTSRASYNSPLHF
TRBD2	TRBV24-1	TRBJ2-7	.	TGTGCCACCAGTGACGGTAGCGGGACGTACGAGCAGTACTTC	CATSDGSGTYEQYF
.	TRBV7-2	TRBJ2-7	few	TGTGCCAGCAGCTTAGCGCCCAGCTCCTACGAGCAGTACTTC	CASSLAPSSYEQYF
TRBD2	TRBV6-2/TRBV6-3	TRBJ2-7	many	TGTGCCAGCAGGTCTTGGACTAGCGGTTACGAGCAGTACTTC	CASRSWTSGYEQYF
.	TRBV5-1	TRBJ2-5	.	TGCGCCAGCTGTTCCCAGGGAAGGGAGACCCAGTACTTC	CASCSQGRETQYF
TRBD2	TRBV7-3	TRBJ2-5	.	TGTGCCAGCAGCCCACTAGCGGCCCCCGTAGAGACCCAGTACTTC	CASSPLAAPVETQYF
TRBD1	TRBV5-1	TRBJ2-5	many	TGCGCCAGCAGCTCGGGACAGGGGGAGACCCAGTACTTC	CASSSGQGETQYF
.	TRBV2	TRBJ2-2	.	TGTGCCAGCAGTGAAGCGCAGTCAGGATTCGGGGAGCTGTTTTTT	CASSEAQSGFGELFF
.	TRBV19	TRBJ1-2	many	TGTGCCAGTAGCTCTCTCCAAATCTATGGCTACACCTTC	CASSSLQIYGYTF
TRBD1	TRBV6-6	TRBJ2-5	many	TGTGCCAGCAGTTACTCCGACAGGGGACAAGAGACCCAGTACTTC	CASSYSDRGQETQYF
TRBD1	TRBV20-1	TRBJ1-2	many	TGCAGTGCTATGTCCGGGACAGACTATGGCTACACCTTC	CSAMSGTDYGYTF
TRBD1	TRBV10-3	TRBJ2-5	.	TGTGCCATCAGTGAGTCGGGACAGGGGTCGGAGACCCAGTACTTC	CAISESGQGSETQYF
TRBD2	TRBV7-3	TRBJ2-2	.	TGTGCCAGCAGCCCGACTAGCGGGGGGCGGTTCACCGGGGAGCTGTTTTTT	CASSPTSGGRFTGELFF
.	TRBV19	TRBJ1-4	many	TGTGCCAGTAGTATTCAGGGGCGCAGGAGTGAAAAACTGTTTTTT	CASSIQGRRSEKLFF
TRBD1	TRBV5-1	TRBJ2-7	.	TGCGCCAGCAGCTTGGCCCCGGGACAGGGCTTGTACGAGCAGTACTTC	CASSLAPGQGLYEQYF
.	TRBV5-6	TRBJ1-2	.	TGTGCCAGCAGCTTACAGGGTGGTGGCTACACCTTC	CASSLQGGGYTF
.	TRBV7-6	TRBJ2-3	once	TGTGCCAGCAGCTTAGTCAGGGCTAGCCCCAGCACAGATACGCAGTATTTT	CASSLVRASPSTDTQYF
TRBD1	TRBV18	TRBJ1-6	few	TGTGCCAGCTCCCCTGAACCGGGACAGGGGGCGGTTCCCCTCCACTTT	CASSPEPGQGAVPLHF
TRBD2	TRBV4-2	TRBJ2-1	many	TGTGCCAGCAGCCAAGGGATAGGGGGACTAGCGGAAGACAATGAGCAGTTCTTC	CASSQGIGGLAEDNEQFF
.	TRBV20-1	TRBJ2-1	.	TGCAGTGCCACTGATGGCAGGGACACCTTAATAGATGAGCAGTTCTTC	CSATDGRDTLIDEQFF
.	TRBV20-1	TRBJ2-7	.	TGCAGTGCTAGAGTCCCAGGGTACATGAGCTTCTACGAGCAGTACTTC	CSARVPGYMSFYEQYF
TRBD1	TRBV7-2	TRBJ1-2	.	TGTGCCAGCAGCTTAGCCCACAGGGGGCGCAACTATGGCTACACCTTC	CASSLAHRGRNYGYTF
.	TRBV29-1	TRBJ2-3	few	TGCAGCGTTGAATCTCAGGGGACAGATACGCAGTATTTT	CSVESQGTDTQYF
TRBD1	TRBV2	TRBJ2-2	.	TGTGCCAGCAGTTTACAGGGGGCTAAGAACACCGGGGAGCTGTTTTTT	CASSLQGAKNTGELFF
.	TRBV20-1	TRBJ2-5	many	TGCAGTGCTAGGGGCACAGAGACCCAGTACTTC	CSARGTETQYF
.	TRBV19	TRBJ1-6	.	TGTGCCAGTAGTTCCTATTCAGGATCCCTCCACTTT	CASSSYSGSLHF
.	TRBV2	TRBJ1-2	.	TGTGCCAGCAATGAGGGGACTCCGGATTTCTATGGCTACACCTTC	CASNEGTPDFYGYTF